A selection of T cell receptor beta chains follows, all from one sample in a study of shared clonotypes between healthy human individuals. Using immunoSEQ multiplex PCR, the repertoire was profiled, and TCRdb retains in-frame clones only, with some absent. The sample consists of hundreds of thousands of clones, roughly 96% of them appearing once. What was sequenced was naive CD8+ T cells sorted from blood. The receptor set was obtained from a woman aged 25 to 39 in good health. Both conserved end residues are part of each CDR3. The D gene is left open where the match is weak. Clone sizes are given selectively: once, few, many, or a class where the clone is expanded.

>TRBD2|TRBJ2-1|TRBV27|NA
CASSFGTSVEQFF
TGTGCCAGCAGTTTCGGGACTAGCGTTGAGCAGTTCTTC
>NA|TRBJ1-2|TRBV10-2|NA
CASSDWGYNYGYTF
TGCGCCAGCAGTGACTGGGGGTACAACTATGGCTACACCTTC
>NA|TRBJ2-7|TRBV5-4|NA
CASSLSGDYEQYF
TGTGCCAGCAGCTTGTCAGGCGACTACGAGCAGTACTTC
>TRBD2|TRBJ2-1|TRBV10-3|NA
CAISSTSGRGNEQFF
TGTGCCATCAGTTCGACTAGCGGGAGGGGCAATGAGCAGTTCTTC
>TRBD1|TRBJ2-7|TRBV4-1|NA
CASSQDRDSSYEQYF
TGCGCCAGCAGCCAAGACCGGGACAGCTCCTACGAGCAGTACTTC
>NA|TRBJ2-2|TRBV7-8|NA
CASSRLDTGELFF
TGTGCCAGCAGCCGACTAGACACCGGGGAGCTGTTTTTT
>TRBD2|TRBJ2-7|TRBV6-5|NA
CASSSRGTSFYEQYF
TGTGCCAGCAGTTCAAGGGGGACTAGCTTCTACGAGCAGTACTTC
>TRBD2|TRBJ2-3|TRBV29-1|NA
CSVEGGRVPDTQYF
TGCAGCGTTGAAGGTGGGAGGGTCCCAGATACGCAGTATTTT
>TRBD2|TRBJ2-7|TRBV13|NA
CASSPRLAVYEQYF
TGTGCCAGCAGCCCCAGACTAGCGGTATACGAGCAGTACTTC
>TRBD2|TRBJ2-3|TRBV19|once
CASSTSGTRTDTQYF
TGTGCCAGTAGTACTTCCGGGACTAGGACAGATACGCAGTATTTT
>TRBD2|TRBJ2-5|TRBV7-3|NA
CASSLNLFLAGQETQYF
TGTGCCAGCAGCTTAAATCTATTTCTAGCGGGCCAAGAGACCCAGTACTTC
>NA|TRBJ2-7|TRBV6-6|NA
CASSPAAYEQYF
TGTGCCAGCAGCCCCGCTGCCTACGAGCAGTACTTC
>NA|TRBJ2-7|TRBV9|NA
CASSGGGSLSYEQYF
TGTGCCAGCAGCGGAGGAGGGAGTCTGTCCTACGAGCAGTACTTC
>TRBD1|TRBJ2-7|TRBV2|NA
CASSLTGTGYEQYF
TGTGCCAGCAGTCTTACCGGGACAGGCTACGAGCAGTACTTC
>TRBD1|TRBJ1-1|TRBV27|NA
CASKRQGAREAFF
TGTGCCAGCAAAAGACAGGGGGCTCGGGAAGCTTTCTTT
>NA|TRBJ2-2|TRBV2|NA
CASSGTRMAENTGELFF
TGTGCCAGCAGTGGGACAAGGATGGCAGAGAACACCGGGGAGCTGTTTTTT
>TRBD2|TRBJ2-3|TRBV2|NA
CASSLAGSTDTQYF
TGTGCCAGCAGCCTAGCGGGGAGCACAGATACGCAGTATTTT
>NA|TRBJ2-7|TRBV28|NA
CASSNNLAEQYF
TGTGCCAGCAGCAATAATCTAGCGGAGCAGTACTTC
>TRBD2|TRBJ2-3|TRBV5-1|NA
CASSWGLAWDTQYF
TGCGCCAGCAGCTGGGGACTAGCGTGGGATACGCAGTATTTT
>TRBD2|TRBJ2-1|TRBV4-1|NA
CASTPSGSLYNEQFF
TGCGCCAGCACCCCTAGCGGGAGCTTATACAATGAGCAGTTCTTC
>TRBD2|TRBJ2-3|TRBV25-1|NA
CASSEYSGRVTDTQYF
TGTGCCAGCAGTGAATATAGCGGGAGGGTCACAGATACGCAGTATTTT
>TRBD2|TRBJ2-7|TRBV5-4|NA
CASSFSSGDEQYF
TGTGCCAGCAGCTTTAGTAGCGGGGACGAGCAGTACTTC
>NA|TRBJ2-5|TRBV28|once
CASSFPGVETQYF
TGTGCCAGCAGTTTTCCGGGAGTAGAGACCCAGTACTTC
>TRBD1|TRBJ1-6|TRBV27|NA
CASRARGYNSPLHF
TGTGCCAGCAGGGCCAGGGGGTATAATTCACCCCTCCACTTT
>NA|TRBJ2-7|TRBV27|NA
CAKYEQYF
TGTGCCAAATACGAGCAGTACTTC
>NA|TRBJ1-1|TRBV4-1|NA
CASSPPEVRNTEAFF
TGCGCCAGCAGCCCTCCCGAGGTACGGAACACTGAAGCTTTCTTT
>NA|TRBJ1-5|TRBV13|NA
CASSLGQGGVQPQHF
TGTGCCAGCAGCTTAGGTCAGGGTGGAGTTCAGCCCCAGCATTTT
>TRBD2|TRBJ2-1|TRBV7-9|NA
CASSFRTSSRNEQFF
TGTGCCAGCAGCTTCCGGACTAGCTCAAGGAATGAGCAGTTCTTC
>NA|TRBJ2-1|TRBV9|NA
CASSVGGDTGFNEQFF
TGTGCCAGCAGCGTAGGTGGAGACACGGGATTCAATGAGCAGTTCTTC
>NA|TRBJ2-7|TRBV5-1|NA
CASSSDRSSYEQYF
TGCGCCAGCAGCTCCGACAGGTCCTCCTACGAGCAGTACTTC
>NA|TRBJ2-3|TRBV6-5|NA
CASSPRGLGTDTQYF
TGTGCCAGCAGTCCCCGAGGGTTGGGCACAGATACGCAGTATTTT
>NA|TRBJ1-2|TRBV10-3|NA
CAISDSQGYTF
TGTGCCATCAGTGACAGTCAGGGCTACACCTTC
>NA|TRBJ1-3|TRBV28|NA
CASSLSPPGPGNTIYF
TGTGCCAGCAGTTTATCACCACCGGGACCTGGAAACACCATATATTTT
>TRBD1|TRBJ1-5|TRBV6-5|once
CASSTTGEVQPQHF
TGTGCCAGCAGTACGACAGGGGAGGTTCAGCCCCAGCATTTT
>TRBD2|TRBJ2-1|TRBV7-8|NA
CASSLSGAGGGRGEQFF
TGTGCCAGCAGCTTATCTGGAGCGGGAGGGGGGAGAGGTGAGCAGTTCTTC
>NA|TRBJ2-1|TRBV27|NA
CASSLAGEGFNEQFF
TGTGCCAGCAGTTTAGCAGGGGAAGGTTTCAATGAGCAGTTCTTC
>TRBD2|TRBJ2-7|TRBV9|NA
CASSSSGPSYEQYF
TGTGCCAGCAGCTCTAGCGGGCCCTCCTACGAGCAGTACTTC
>TRBD2|TRBJ2-7|TRBV28|NA
CASSLLAGGGYEQYF
TGTGCCAGCAGTTTACTAGCGGGAGGGGGCTACGAGCAGTACTTC
>NA|TRBJ2-1|TRBV27|NA
CASSLTNEQFF
TGTGCCAGCAGTCTTACCAATGAGCAGTTCTTC
>NA|TRBJ1-3|TRBV28|NA
CASSPRLGSSGNTIYF
TGTGCCAGCAGTCCCCGTCTGGGAAGCTCTGGAAACACCATATATTTT